This TCR beta chain was identified during a study of T cells in Graves' hyperthyroidism and ophthalmopathy. Amplified TCR beta CDR3 regions came from RNA transcripts. The TCR CDR3 was amplified in a first-round RT-PCR using the HTBI primer set. TCRdb reanalysed the multiplex PCR reads using MiXCR and keeps one entry per CDR3 protein. The profile shows 500,000 to 600,000 distinct CDR3 sequences, over 15% of them singletons. CDR1 is SGHDT, CDR2 YYEEEE, per germline. The CDR3 spans 15 residues. Trimming stripped 4 bases from V and 8 bases from J, with 21 bases between. Study-wide results and limits: Most thyroid clonotypes expanded above 0.001 appeared in blood too.

This clonotype appeared many times. The antigen is unknown. Absence of ophthalmopathy progression within 18 months defined stable Graves' hyperthyroidism. Patients between 18 and 65 years old had hyperthyroidism, newly diagnosed and lasting under 2 months. The diagnoses drew upon clinical symptoms, serum thyroxine and TRAb, thyroid ultrasound and orbital computed tomography. Sequenced material: blood. The TCR sequence derives from a woman aged 18-35 years with Graves' hyperthyroidism. The chain couples TRBV5-6 to TRBJ1-2; weak D call: TRBD1 (6 bases). The CDR3 nucleotides are TGTGCCAGCAGCCTCCCGACAGGCCAATTTGGAGGCTACACCTTC. Encoded protein: CASSLPTGQFGGYTF.